Listed below are T cell receptor beta chains from one sample, sequenced in a study of CD8 T cells in ankylosing spondylitis. TCRdb used MiXCR to reprocess the 5' RACE reads, holding one entry per CDR3 protein. The data contain some 180,000 distinct CDR3 sequences, 18% of them singletons. The sequenced sample consisted of blood, either unsorted or a sorted T cell fraction (not recorded which). The receptors were gathered from a male donor aged 10 to 35 with ankylosing spondylitis or in good health (not recorded which). The CDR3 runs from the conserved cysteine through the conserved F or W. The D gene is left open where the match is weak. Size is omitted from some rows. Given values are once, few, many or a class for expanded clones.

CDR3nt,CDR3aa,j_gene,d_gene,v_gene,abundance
TGCGCCAGCCGTCGGGACAGCATAACCGGGGAGCTGTTTTTT,CASRRDSITGELFF,TRBJ2-2,TRBD1,TRBV4-3,.
TGCAGTGCCATGGACAGCTCCTATAATTCACCCCTCCACTTT,CSAMDSSYNSPLHF,TRBJ1-6,.,TRBV20-1,many
TGTGCCATCAGTGAGTCTGGTAGTGAGCAGTTCTTC,CAISESGSEQFF,TRBJ2-1,.,TRBV10-3,many
TGCAGCGTTGAAGAGAGGACAGTGAACACTGAAGCTTTCTTT,CSVEERTVNTEAFF,TRBJ1-1,.,TRBV29-1,many
TGCGCCAGCAGCCAAGAAGACCCGGGACAGGGTTCTGAGCAGTTCTTC,CASSQEDPGQGSEQFF,TRBJ2-1,TRBD1,TRBV4-3,many
TGTGCCAGCAGCTTAGGGGACTATCTGGGCAATGAGCAGTTCTTC,CASSLGDYLGNEQFF,TRBJ2-1,TRBD2,TRBV11-2,many
TGTGCCAGCAGCCCCGGACAGGAGAACACTGAAGCTTTCTTT,CASSPGQENTEAFF,TRBJ1-1,TRBD1,TRBV7-6,many
TGTGCCAGCAGTTTAGCCGGGTACCAGGCCCAGCATTTT,CASSLAGYQAQHF,TRBJ1-5,.,TRBV12-3/TRBV12-4,many
TGTGCCAGCAGCCCGACTAGCCCCAGGGCCGGGGAGCTGTTTTTT,CASSPTSPRAGELFF,TRBJ2-2,TRBD2,TRBV5-4,.
TGTGCCAGCAGCGTAGGGTTGAGGCTCTCCTACAATGAGCAGTTCTTC,CASSVGLRLSYNEQFF,TRBJ2-1,.,TRBV9,many
TGTGCCAGCGGACAGGGGGTCAATGAGCAGTCCTTC,CASGQGVNEQSF,TRBJ2-1,TRBD1,TRBV12-3/TRBV12-4,many
TGCGCCAGCAGGCCGGGACAGGGGTTCAATGAGCAGTTCTTC,CASRPGQGFNEQFF,TRBJ2-1,TRBD1,TRBV5-1,many
TGTGCCAGCAGCCCTCACAGTCCTTCGGGCACTGAAGCTTTCTTT,CASSPHSPSGTEAFF,TRBJ1-1,.,TRBV7-2,many
TGTGCCATCAGGATAGACAGCGGCAGCTCACCCCTCCACTTT,CAIRIDSGSSPLHF,TRBJ1-6,.,TRBV10-3,many
TGCAGCGTTGCAGGGTTAACCTACGAGCAGTACTTC,CSVAGLTYEQYF,TRBJ2-7,.,TRBV29-1,.
TGTGCCAGCAGCTTGCCTTTGGGACTAGGGGGATTGGGGAATGAGCAGTTCTTC,CASSLPLGLGGLGNEQFF,TRBJ2-1,TRBD2,TRBV11-2,many
TGTGCCAGCAGCTTAGACGGGGGAGGCTACAATGAGCAGTTCTTC,CASSLDGGGYNEQFF,TRBJ2-1,.,TRBV7-9,many
TGTGCCAGCAGAGTGACAGGGAAAGAGACCCAGTACTTC,CASRVTGKETQYF,TRBJ2-5,TRBD1,TRBV2,.
TGCGCCAGCAGCCTCGGGTTCTCCTACAATGAGCAGTTCTTC,CASSLGFSYNEQFF,TRBJ2-1,.,TRBV4-3,many
TGTGCCAGCATATCGGGCAGGTTTGGGACTGAAGCTTTCTTT,CASISGRFGTEAFF,TRBJ1-1,.,TRBV3-1,many
TGTGCCAGTATCACAACAGGGTCTGGCGGGGAGCTGTTTTTT,CASITTGSGGELFF,TRBJ2-2,.,TRBV19,many
TGCGCCAGCAGCCGAAGACTAGCGGGAGGCTACGAGCAGTACTTC,CASSRRLAGGYEQYF,TRBJ2-7,TRBD2,TRBV4-3,many
TGTGCCAGCACCGTAGCTGAGGCCGGGGGGTCGGAGCAGTACTTC,CASTVAEAGGSEQYF,TRBJ2-7,TRBD2,TRBV7-8,few
TGTGCCAGCAGTCCAGGGACAGGGGGCCCCTACGTCAACGAGCAGTACTTC,CASSPGTGGPYVNEQYF,TRBJ2-7,TRBD1,TRBV12-3/TRBV12-4,many
TGTGCCAGCAGTTTGGCCCCAAGCTCCTACGAGCAGTACTTC,CASSLAPSSYEQYF,TRBJ2-7,.,TRBV12-3/TRBV12-4,many
TGTGCCACCAGCAGAGATAAACTAGCGGGGAACACCGGGGAGCTGTTTTTT,CATSRDKLAGNTGELFF,TRBJ2-2,TRBD2,TRBV15,many
TGTGCCAGCAGTTACGTCCATCAAGAGACCCAGTACTTC,CASSYVHQETQYF,TRBJ2-5,.,TRBV6-5,once
TGCGCCAGCAGCTTGGGAGGGCGGGAGAAGACCCAGTACTTC,CASSLGGREKTQYF,TRBJ2-5,TRBD2,TRBV5-1,many
TGTGCCACCAGTGATTGGGGGACAGGCGCCTACAATGAGCAGTTCTTC,CATSDWGTGAYNEQFF,TRBJ2-1,TRBD1,TRBV24-1,many
TGCGCCAGCAGCCAAGTTTTCGCCCCCTCTAGCACAGATACGCAGTATTTT,CASSQVFAPSSTDTQYF,TRBJ2-3,.,TRBV4-1,many
TGTGCCAGCAGCTCAGGACGCCCCGCCGTCCATGGCTACACCTTC,CASSSGRPAVHGYTF,TRBJ1-2,.,TRBV7-2,many
TGTGCCAGCAGCAAACAGCGGGGGAAAAGCTCCTACAATGAGCAGTTCTTC,CASSKQRGKSSYNEQFF,TRBJ2-1,TRBD2,TRBV25-1,many
TGTGCCAGCAGTTACTTTCAGGGGGCGAACACCGGGGAGCTGTTTTTT,CASSYFQGANTGELFF,TRBJ2-2,TRBD1,TRBV6-5,few
TGCAGTGCTACGACTAGCGAAGGTCTTGAGCAGTTCTTC,CSATTSEGLEQFF,TRBJ2-1,TRBD2,TRBV20-1,many
TGTGCCAGTAGTATAAGTTTTCATATCTCCTACGAGCAGTACTTC,CASSISFHISYEQYF,TRBJ2-7,.,TRBV19,.
TGTGCCAGCAGTTGGACTAGCAGCAACAATGAGCAGTTCTTC,CASSWTSSNNEQFF,TRBJ2-1,TRBD2,TRBV6-2/TRBV6-3,many
TGCAGTGCCAACATGGGGACCTACAATGAGCAGTTCTTC,CSANMGTYNEQFF,TRBJ2-1,.,TRBV20-1,.
TGCGCCAGCAGAGACCAGAACACTGAAGCTTTCTTT,CASRDQNTEAFF,TRBJ1-1,.,TRBV5-1,many
TGCGCCAGCAGCCAGGAAGGGAGGGGTGCGTCCTACGAGCAGTACTTC,CASSQEGRGASYEQYF,TRBJ2-7,TRBD2,TRBV4-3,many
TGTGCCAGCAGCCAACAAACCGGGACAGGGAAACTCTATGGCTACACCTTC,CASSQQTGTGKLYGYTF,TRBJ1-2,TRBD1,TRBV3-1,many